One sample yielded the 24 T cell receptor beta chains listed below, sequenced in a study of beta chain features in type 1 diabetes (dated by TCRdb to about 2018). The method behind the library was the immunoSEQ multiplex PCR assay. All of the isolated RNA was reverse transcribed with the High Capacity cDNA Reverse Transcription Kit, so expressed TCRB transcripts were sequenced. In TCRdb, the immuneACCESS table is reduced to in-frame sequences with V and J assigned. These tables do not hold every clone; where another copy was compared, an unresolved V gene accounts for under half, and the others remain unexplained. The sample includes approximately 250,000 clones, with about 14% observed a single time. Jointly, the top ten make up about 0.024% of the sample. The material sequenced was naive CD4+ T cells from blood. This specimen's cell subset or site label, per the study, means: true naive CD4+ T cells. The origin of the receptors is a woman in her thirties or forties in good health.

The chain has TRBV11-2 and TRBJ2-1; D possibly corresponds to TRBD2 (5 bases). V lost 5 bases, J lost 0 bases, and 23 bases lay in between. CDR1 and CDR2 (germline): SGHAT, FQNNGV. The CDR3 sequence is 19 residues long. For the CDR3, the DNA is TGTGCCAGCAGCCCCGCGCGAGGGCAGCACACAAGCTCCTACAATGAGCAGTTCTTC. Residues: CASSPARGQHTSSYNEQFF.

This clone has more than one count but fewer than ten. The rearrangement joins TRBV7-9 to TRBJ1-5; the D gene is possibly TRBD1 (5 bases). The CDR3 has 17 residues. Deletions cut 8 bases from V and 0 bases from J, with 20 bases between. Looked up from germline, CDR1 is SEHNR and CDR2 is FQNEAQ (reference sequence). The CDR3 here is CASAPLGVAPSNQPQHF. The CDR3 DNA reads TGTGCCAGCGCACCTCTAGGGGTGGCCCCTAGCAATCAGCCCCAGCATTTT.

The chain recombines TRBV6-1 with TRBJ1-1; D gene uncertain. Germline CDR1 reads MNHNS; CDR2 reads SASEGT. Trimming stripped 4 bases from V and 9 bases from J, with 12 bases between. The CDR3 runs 12 residues. The CDR3 spells CASSAFRGQAFF. CDR3 sequence (DNA): TGTGCCAGCAGTGCGTTCAGAGGGCAAGCTTTCTTT.

The rearrangement links TRBV4-2 to TRBJ1-6; D remains unclear. With 0 bases removed from V and 8 bases from J, the gap between germline ends came to 5 bases. This CDR3 comprises 13 residues. Looked up from germline, CDR1 is LGHNA and CDR2 is YNFKEQ. The CDR3: CASSQEADSPLHF. The CDR3 DNA is TGTGCCAGCAGCCAAGAGGCAGATTCACCCCTCCACTTT.

This clone was seen more than once but under ten times. This chain connects TRBV6-6 to TRBJ2-7, with 9 bases lining up with TRBD1. The CDR3 has 14 residues. Germline assignment: CDR1 MNHNY and CDR2 SVGAGI (reference sequence). J gave up 1 base and V 6 bases, and 4 bases lay outside the gene matches. The CDR3 sequence is CASRSGTGSYEQYF. CDR3 in DNA: TGTGCCAGCAGATCCGGGACAGGGTCCTACGAGCAGTACTTC.

This clone was counted a few times. The chain employs TRBV11-2 and TRBJ2-7, with 10 bases aligning to TRBD1. This CDR3 has 15 amino acids. The germline gives CDR1 SGHAT, CDR2 FQNNGV. With 4 bases clipped from V and 0 bases from J, the junction kept 3 bases outside the gene matches. For the CDR3, the DNA is TGTGCCAGCAGCTCCCGGACAGGGGGCTCCTACGAGCAGTACTTC. Protein sequence: CASSSRTGGSYEQYF.

This clone came up a few times. The rearrangement uses TRBV4-3 and TRBJ1-2; 7 bases fit TRBD1. The ends lost 4 bases at V and 7 bases at J; junction bases unmatched: 6. The CDR3 sequence is 13 residues long. CDR1 is LGHNA, CDR2 YSLEER, per germline. DNA for the CDR3: TGCGCCAGCAGCCGGACCCAGGGGGGTGGCTACACCTTC. It yields the protein CASSRTQGGGYTF.

V usage is TRBV6-5 and J usage is TRBJ1-1, with TRBD1 matching over 7 bases. V shed 2 bases and J 7 bases; nucleotides not matched to a gene: 7. The CDR3 has 14 amino acids. Germline V lookup: CDR1 MNHEY, CDR2 SVGAGI. The CDR3 sequence: CASSYLLGDSEAFF. CDR3 coding DNA: TGTGCCAGCAGTTACCTCCTGGGGGACAGTGAAGCTTTCTTT.

Only a few counts were recorded for this clone. The chain couples TRBV6-1 to TRBJ2-7; 10 bases fit TRBD1. The length of the CDR3 is 15 residues. After removal of 5 bases from V and 2 bases from J, the junction contained 6 bases not matched to a gene. Germline CDR1 reads MNHNS; CDR2 reads SASEGT. As DNA, the CDR3 is TGTGCCAGCAGTAAGGGACAGGGGAGGACCTACGAGCAGTACTTC. This sequence encodes CASSKGQGRTYEQYF.

The chain uses TRBV6-5 and TRBJ2-1; D might be TRBD2 (6 bases). Germline V gives CDR1 MNHEY, CDR2 SVGAGI. CDR3 size: 13 residues. V dropped 7 bases and J dropped 7 bases, with 14 bases sitting between them. In DNA form, the CDR3 reads TGTGCCAGCAAGCGCGGCGCGGGGAATGAGCAGTTCTTC. Protein sequence: CASKRGAGNEQFF.

This clone appeared a few times. The V and J genes are TRBV5-1 and TRBJ2-1, with 7 bases matching TRBD1. V lost 0 bases to trimming and J lost 10 bases; unmatched junction nucleotides: 13. Germline CDR1 reads SGHRS; CDR2 reads YFSETQ. The CDR3 covers 16 residues. The chain's CDR3 is CASSLDGTAHFQEQFF. The DNA for the CDR3 is TGCGCCAGCAGCTTGGACGGGACAGCCCATTTCCAAGAGCAGTTCTTC.

V is TRBV5-1 and J is TRBJ2-3; 10 bases agree with TRBD1. The CDR3 contains 16 residues. Germline CDR1 and CDR2: SGHRS and YFSETQ. Trimming removed 3 bases from V and 4 bases from J; junction bases left unmatched: 8. This chain's CDR3 is CASSSRQGAPPDTQYF. The CDR3 DNA is TGCGCCAGCAGCTCTAGACAGGGGGCACCGCCAGATACGCAGTATTTT.

J is TRBJ2-1 and V is TRBV6-5, with 7 bases that match TRBD1. V shed 2 bases, J shed 3 bases, and the junction held 4 bases outside the gene matches. The CDR3 loop spans 15 amino acids. Germline V gene sequence: CDR1 MNHEY, CDR2 SVGAGI. The CDR3 DNA sequence: TGTGCCAGCAGTTACCCGGACAGGTACTACAATGAGCAGTTCTTC. The encoded protein is CASSYPDRYYNEQFF.

This clone was counted a few times. The chain has TRBV5-1 and TRBJ2-3; D unresolved. Trimming stripped 3 bases from V and 3 bases from J, with 5 bases between. This CDR3 spans 12 amino acids. The germline V gene has CDR1 SGHRS and CDR2 YFSETQ. The CDR3 DNA follows: TGCGCCAGCAGCTACTCGACAGATACGCAGTATTTT. Translated, it gives CASSYSTDTQYF.

This chain uses TRBV7-9 with TRBJ2-7, with 11 bases fitting TRBD1. This CDR3 is 16 amino acids long. Germline V CDR1 and CDR2: SEHNR, FQNEAQ (reference sequence). With V trimmed by 1 base and J by 2 bases, 4 bases remained unmatched. The CDR3 coding sequence is TGTGCCAGCAGCTTAGAGGGACAGGGGGGAACCTACGAGCAGTACTTC. This translates into CASSLEGQGGTYEQYF.

The gene calls are TRBV19 and TRBJ2-3; D may be TRBD2 (5 bases). Deletions cut 5 bases from V and 0 bases from J, with 12 bases between. Per the germline V gene, CDR1 is LNHDA and CDR2 is SQIVND (reference sequence). The CDR3 totals 15 residues. The CDR3 sequence: CASSVEGGSTDTQYF. Written as DNA, the CDR3 is TGTGCCAGTAGTGTTGAGGGTGGGAGCACAGATACGCAGTATTTT.

The chain is built from TRBV9 and TRBJ2-2; 7 bases map to TRBD2. The CDR3 sequence is 18 residues long. V was pared by 0 bases and J by 6 bases, with 14 bases of the junction left unmatched. Germline CDR1 SGDLS, CDR2 YYNGEE. CDR3 sequence (DNA): TGTGCCAGCAGCGTAGCCCCGACTAGCTCCCTGTTGGCCGGGGAGCTGTTTTTT. The encoded protein is CASSVAPTSSLLAGELFF.

This sequence joins TRBV5-1 and TRBJ1-1; possible D gene TRBD1, 5 bases. The CDR3 length is 15 residues. With 2 bases removed from V and 6 bases from J, the gap between germline ends came to 17 bases. Germline V gene data show CDR1 as SGHRS and CDR2 as YFSETQ. The CDR3 coding sequence is TGCGCCAGCAGCTTCCTTGGGGGGGGAGGCTCTGAAGCTTTCTTT. As protein: CASSFLGGGGSEAFF.

The rearrangement uses TRBV5-6 and TRBJ1-1, with TRBD1 matching over 7 bases. The CDR3 is 13 residues long. From germline, CDR1 is SGHDT and CDR2 YYEEEE. Unmatched junction bases numbered 7, after V lost 0 bases and J lost 11 bases. The CDR3 DNA sequence: TGTGCCAGCAGCTTGGATGCAGGGGGAAAGGCTTTCTTT. Protein: CASSLDAGGKAFF.

The genes are TRBV9 and TRBJ1-5, with D perhaps matching TRBD1 (5 bases). The CDR3 spans 15 residues. The V gene lost 0 bases and the J gene lost 1 base, with 8 bases spanning the gap. Germline V gene data show CDR1 as SGDLS and CDR2 as YYNGEE. CDR3 protein: CASSVDGGSNQPQHF. The DNA of the CDR3 is TGTGCCAGCAGCGTAGATGGGGGGAGCAATCAGCCCCAGCATTTT.

The rearrangement links TRBV7-8 to TRBJ2-6; D may be TRBD2 (6 bases). This CDR3 spans 18 amino acids. Germline V gene sequence: CDR1 SGHVS, CDR2 FQNEAQ. Trimming removed 1 base from V and 2 bases from J, with 15 bases in between. The CDR3: CASSLVVWGGTGANVLTF. The DNA of the CDR3 is TGTGCCAGCAGCTTAGTAGTGTGGGGAGGAACTGGGGCCAACGTCCTGACTTTC.

V and J are TRBV6-5 and TRBJ2-3; 7 bases line up with TRBD1. CDR3 size: 11 residues. V was pared by 6 bases and J by 14 bases, with 8 bases of the junction left unmatched. Germline lookup yields CDR1 MNHEY and CDR2 SVGAGI. The CDR3 reads CASSRTGAVYF. Here the CDR3 DNA reads TGTGCCAGCAGCCGGACAGGCGCTGTGTATTTT.

This chain links TRBV10-3 with TRBJ1-2; D is perhaps TRBD1 (5 bases). Looked up from germline, CDR1 is ENHRY and CDR2 is SYGVKD. This CDR3 is 13 amino acids long. The V gene lost 6 bases and the J gene lost 5 bases, with 13 bases spanning the gap. CDR3 bases: TGTGCCATCAGCCTGACAGCGTATTATGGCTACACCTTC. Its protein is CAISLTAYYGYTF.

The genes are TRBV2 and TRBJ2-1; no clear D. In germline, CDR1 is SNHLY, CDR2 FYNNEI. V gave up 7 bases and J gave up 3 bases, with 16 bases separating them. CDR3 length: 15 amino acids. CDR3 coding DNA: TGTGCCAGCACCCGGGTGGCCCTCAACTACAATGAGCAGTTCTTC. Translating gives CASTRVALNYNEQFF.